This TCR beta chain appears in the sequencing data of a study of a mutant IDH1 vaccine in newly diagnosed glioma. For this clone: Its antigen is still unknown.

Time point in this sample: week 5, during vaccination. Doses comprised 300 ug of mutant IDH1 20-mer peptide each, plus topical imiquimod. There were new WHO grade 3 or 4 astrocytomas in the donors, and these were IDH1-mutant and ATRX-lost. Method: immunoSEQ multiplex PCR; TCRdb's copy keeps in-frame clones and lacks some. The sample gives some 51,000 clones, over 75% of which show up once; roughly 5% is in the top ten. V gave up 4 bases and J gave up 6 bases; unmatched junction bases: 8. This CDR3 has 14 amino acids. Germline V gives CDR1 MDHEN, CDR2 SYDVKM. The TCR comes from a man aged 50-60 years with glioma. V is TRBV28 and J is TRBJ2-7, with TRBD2 matching 8 bases. The sequenced sample was PBMCs, obtained from a glioma patient whose treatment included an IDH1 peptide vaccine. This CDR3 reads CASSYPGGQVEQYF. CDR3 nucleotide sequence: TGTGCCAGCAGTTATCCGGGGGGGCAGGTCGAGCAGTACTTC.